This TCR beta chain was obtained from a study of blood T cell repertoires in COVID-19. Looking at the study overall: Sample material is recorded as cDNA or gDNA derived from T cells, B-cell-depleted T cells, or PBMCs.

Sequenced by immunoSEQ multiplex PCR; TCRdb stores in-frame clones only, minus some. This table holds under 90,000 clones, about 85% found once. CDR3 length equals 18 residues. Germline V gene sequence: CDR1 MNHNS, CDR2 SASEGT. V trimming: 3 bases; J trimming: 0 bases; junction bases outside the gene matches: 10. The chain combines TRBV6-1 with TRBJ2-7; 11 nucleotides align to TRBD2. The specimen sequenced was peripheral blood. The TCR originated in a woman between 45 and 65 years old with COVID-19, enrolled during active disease. CDR3 DNA: TGTGCCAGCAGTGACCCCGGGACTAGCGGCTTTAGCTCCTACGAGCAGTACTTC. It specifies CASSDPGTSGFSSYEQYF.